The 30 T cell receptor beta chains below were found in one sample sequenced in a study of shared clonotypes between healthy human individuals. The method was immunoSEQ multiplex PCR; TCRdb's version includes in-frame clones alone and lacks a portion of them. The sample records about 680,000 clones, just over 90% being singletons. Positively selected for CCR7, the CD45RO-negative cells used as naive CD8 cells excluded terminally differentiated effector memory CD45RA+ cells. Sequencing was performed on naive CD8+ T cells sorted from blood. These receptors came from a man under 40 in good health.

The chain links TRBV10-3 to TRBJ2-2, with 7 bases identical to TRBD2. The CDR3 runs to 15 residues. The junction had 6 bases not matched to a gene; V was cut back by 0 bases and J by 8 bases. CDR1 and CDR2 from the germline V gene are ENHRY and SYGVKD. CDR3 bases: TGTGCCATCAGTGAGTCGACTCCGGGACTAGGGGAGCTGTTTTTT. This codes for CAISESTPGLGELFF.

The chain is built from TRBV6-5 and TRBJ1-4, with D uncertain. The CDR3 extends over 14 amino acids. Germline assignment: CDR1 MNHEY and CDR2 SVGAGI. Trimming took 0 bases from V and 5 from J, leaving 7 bases between them. CDR3 nucleotides: TGTGCCAGCAGTTACTCTCCAGCAAATGAAAAACTGTTTTTT. This sequence encodes CASSYSPANEKLFF.

The V call is TRBV27, the J call TRBJ2-1, with D maybe TRBD1 (6 bases). There are 15 residues in the CDR3. The V and J ends lost 2 bases and 1 base respectively, with 9 bases between them. The germline gives CDR1 MNHEY, CDR2 SMNVEV (reference sequence). CDR3: CASSLEQGSYNEQFF. The CDR3 bases are TGTGCCAGCAGTTTAGAACAGGGATCCTACAATGAGCAGTTCTTC.

The rearrangement joins TRBV7-9 to TRBJ2-1, with 8 bases aligning to TRBD2. The CDR3 extends over 14 amino acids. From germline, CDR1 is SEHNR and CDR2 FQNEAQ (reference sequence). The V segment lost 7 bases and the J segment 4 bases; nucleotides outside the gene matches: 6. The CDR3 sequence is CASTVAGKYNEQFF. CDR3 sequence (DNA): TGTGCCAGCACAGTAGCGGGAAAGTACAATGAGCAGTTCTTC.

This sequence joins TRBV7-9 and TRBJ2-5; TRBD2 might be the D (5 bases). The V gene's germline CDR1 is SEHNR and CDR2 FQNEAQ (reference sequence). This CDR3 is built from 15 residues. V was pared by 4 bases and J by 4 bases, with 16 bases between. The CDR3 sequence is CASSSPLGVTETQYF. CDR3 in DNA: TGTGCCAGCAGCTCACCGTTGGGAGTCACAGAGACCCAGTACTTC.

The rearrangement joins TRBV4-3 to TRBJ2-2, with D uncertain. The CDR3 consists of 15 residues. With 0 bases removed from V and 8 bases from J, the gap between germline ends came to 13 bases. Germline CDR1 LGHNA, CDR2 YSLEER. CDR3 sequence: CASSQDRLDRGELFF. Here the CDR3 DNA reads TGCGCCAGCAGCCAAGATCGCCTGGATAGAGGGGAGCTGTTTTTT.

This clone was picked up one time. The V gene is TRBV18, the J gene TRBJ2-7; no reliable D call. Germline CDR1 KGHSH, CDR2 LQKENI. V was shortened by 0 bases and J by 3 bases, with 9 bases between the two germline ends. The CDR3 is 14 amino acids. In nucleotides, the CDR3 is TGTGCCAGCTCACCACCTGGTTTAGTCTACGAGCAGTACTTC. Protein: CASSPPGLVYEQYF.

V usage is TRBV6-4 and J usage is TRBJ1-3, with a tentative D call TRBD1 (5 bases). Trimming shortened V by 4 bases and J by 4 bases, and 8 bases separated the two germline ends. The CDR3 loop spans 13 amino acids. Germline loops: CDR1 MRHNA, CDR2 SNTAGT. CDR3 sequence: CASSGGEGNTIYF. CDR3 coding DNA: TGTGCCAGCAGTGGGGGGGAAGGAAACACCATATATTTT.

The chain couples TRBV5-8 to TRBJ2-1; D is ambiguous. The CDR3 covers 13 residues. The ends were cut back, 1 base at V and 5 bases at J, with 7 bases in the middle. Per the germline V gene, CDR1 is SGHTS and CDR2 is YDEGEE. CDR3 region: CASSLTSHNEQFF. DNA of the CDR3: TGTGCCAGCAGCTTGACCTCTCACAATGAGCAGTTCTTC.

This rearrangement joins TRBV2 to TRBJ2-5; TRBD2 matches at 15 bases. With 11 bases clipped from V and 2 bases from J, the junction kept 6 bases outside the gene matches. The germline V gene has CDR1 SNHLY and CDR2 FYNNEI. This CDR3 contains 15 residues. CDR3 coding DNA: TGTGCCGGAGGGGGACTAGCGGGAGGACAAGAGACCCAGTACTTC. Translating it yields CAGGGLAGGQETQYF. Full variable domain (remainder filled in from reference TRBV2 and TRBJ2-5): EPEVTQTPSHQVTQMGQEVILRCVPISNHLYFYWYRQILGQKVEFLVSFYNNEISEKSEIFDDQFSVERPDGSNFTLKIRSTKLEDSAMYFCAGGGLAGGQETQYFGPGTRLLVL.

For this clone: Other DNA sequences in the same sample also yield this CDR3. The rearrangement links TRBV27 to TRBJ2-7; D possibly corresponds to TRBD2 (6 bases). Germline assignment: CDR1 MNHEY and CDR2 SMNVEV (reference sequence). The CDR3 totals 14 residues. The germline V and J ends were trimmed by 3 bases and 0 bases, with 9 bases remaining between them. CDR3 DNA: TGTGCCAGCAGTTTTAGCGGTTCCTCCTACGAGCAGTACTTC. The encoded protein is CASSFSGSSYEQYF.

V usage is TRBV7-6 and J usage is TRBJ2-5; 10 positions agree with TRBD2. Germline V gene data show CDR1 as SGHVS and CDR2 as FNYEAQ. The CDR3 totals 17 residues. After removal of 1 base from V and 5 bases from J, the junction contained 10 bases not matched to a gene. The CDR3 nucleotides read TGTGCCAGCAGCTTAGAGATAGCGGGAGGTGGCGAGGAGACCCAGTACTTC. Its translation: CASSLEIAGGGEETQYF.

This chain connects TRBV27 to TRBJ2-7; the D gene is possibly TRBD1 (6 bases). Germline loops: CDR1 MNHEY, CDR2 SMNVEV (reference sequence). There are 14 residues in the CDR3. The V and J ends lost 5 bases and 7 bases respectively, with 18 bases between them. In DNA, the CDR3 is TGTGCCAGCAGTCTGACAGGTCTCCCGCGGGAGCAGTACTTC. Its translation is CASSLTGLPREQYF.

This clone was seen only a few times. This chain uses TRBV4-1 with TRBJ1-1; D is undetermined. This CDR3 region has 15 residues. Germline V lookup: CDR1 MGHRA, CDR2 YSYEKL. V gave up 0 bases and J gave up 7 bases, with 15 bases separating them. The DNA of the CDR3 is TGCGCCAGCAGCCAAGAAACGGCTTTGGGAGATGAAGCTTTCTTT. It translates to CASSQETALGDEAFF.

The chain employs TRBV28 and TRBJ2-3; D is tentatively TRBD1 or TRBD2 (5 bases each). Germline V lookup: CDR1 MDHEN, CDR2 SYDVKM. V shed 4 bases and J shed 0 bases, with 17 bases lying between them. The CDR3 extends over 17 amino acids. The CDR3, as DNA: TGTGCCAGCAGTTGGCTCACAGGAGGTCCTAGCACAGATACGCAGTATTTT. This encodes CASSWLTGGPSTDTQYF.

A word on this clone: The same CDR3 is also encoded by other DNA sequences in this sample. The V and J genes are TRBV27 and TRBJ2-3, with D unclear. Germline-derived CDR1 and CDR2 are MNHEY and SMNVEV (reference sequence). V shed 2 bases and J shed 4 bases, with 4 bases lying between them. CDR3 length equals 12 residues. The CDR3 region has the DNA TGTGCCAGCAGTTTACGATCAGATACGCAGTATTTT. Protein product: CASSLRSDTQYF.

The J gene is TRBJ2-7, the V gene TRBV19; 13 bases are shared with TRBD2. Trimming cost V 3 bases and J 4 bases; bases outside gene matches: 6. The CDR3 totals 16 residues. CDR1 is LNHDA and CDR2 is SQIVND in the germline V gene (reference sequence). The DNA of the CDR3 is TGTGCCAGTAGTATGGGACTAGCGGGATTCCCTTACGAGCAGTACTTC. Protein product: CASSMGLAGFPYEQYF.

This sequence joins TRBV7-9 and TRBJ1-2; 7 bases agree with TRBD1. This CDR3 has 14 amino acids. Trimming removed 5 bases from V and 2 bases from J; junction bases left unmatched: 5. Germline V gene data show CDR1 as SEHNR and CDR2 as FQNEAQ (reference sequence). The CDR3 nucleotides are TGTGCCAGCAGCCCTTCGGACAGGAACTATGGCTACACCTTC. This gives the protein CASSPSDRNYGYTF.

This clone was counted a single time. The genes are TRBV7-9 and TRBJ2-7, with 11 bases aligning to TRBD1. After removal of 5 bases from V and 5 bases from J, the junction contained 8 bases not matched to a gene. The CDR3 sequence is 15 residues long. The germline V gene encodes CDR1 SEHNR and CDR2 FQNEAQ (reference sequence). The CDR3 sequence: CASSLRDRGSDEQYF. The CDR3 coding sequence is TGTGCCAGCAGCCTCCGGGACAGGGGGAGCGACGAGCAGTACTTC.

The genes are TRBV2 and TRBJ2-2; D may be TRBD1 (5 bases). The V end lost 8 bases, the J end lost 1 base, and 11 bases lay between the germline ends. The germline CDR1 and CDR2 sequences are SNHLY and FYNNEI. This CDR3 has 14 residues. CDR3 in amino acids: CASLPTVNTGELFF. CDR3 nucleotide sequence: TGTGCCAGCCTACCGACAGTGAACACCGGGGAGCTGTTTTTT.

The gene calls are TRBV19 and TRBJ1-5; D is ambiguous. Germline assignment: CDR1 LNHDA and CDR2 SQIVND (reference sequence). Trimming cost V 7 bases and J 11 bases, with 30 bases left between them. The CDR3 totals 17 residues. CDR3 in amino acids: CASNRAQPPSKSISQHF. As DNA, the CDR3 is TGTGCCAGTAATCGTGCACAGCCTCCGTCGAAAAGCATTTCCCAGCATTTT.

The gene calls are TRBV9 and TRBJ2-2; unclear D gene. CDR3 length: 13 residues. Looked up from germline, CDR1 is SGDLS and CDR2 is YYNGEE. Trimming removed 4 bases from V and 0 bases from J, with 4 bases in between. The CDR3 coding sequence is TGTGCCAGCAGCCCAACGAACACCGGGGAGCTGTTTTTT. This codes for CASSPTNTGELFF.

This clone was observed a few times. The chain joins TRBV5-4 to TRBJ2-7, with a weak D call TRBD1 (5 bases). Per the germline V gene, CDR1 is SGHNT and CDR2 is YYREEE (reference sequence). Trimming pared 0 bases from V and 2 bases from J, leaving 9 bases between. CDR3 length: 14 amino acids. In DNA form, the CDR3 reads TGTGCCAGCAGCTTGGATCCAGGGACCTACGAGCAGTACTTC. This translates into CASSLDPGTYEQYF.

This clone was seen a few times. V and J are TRBV28 and TRBJ2-7, with a weak D call TRBD1 (5 bases). CDR3 length equals 12 residues. V was pared by 5 bases and J by 5 bases, with 10 bases between. CDR1 is MDHEN, CDR2 SYDVKM, per germline. In nucleotides, the CDR3 is TGTGCCAGCAGTCACCGACAGAACGAGCAGTACTTC. Translation: CASSHRQNEQYF.

The V call is TRBV6-6, the J call TRBJ2-1; 11 positions agree with TRBD2. The CDR3 has 15 residues. With V trimmed by 4 bases and J by 7 bases, 6 bases remained unmatched. Germline CDR1 MNHNY, CDR2 SVGAGI (reference sequence). The CDR3 sequence: CASSSTSGSMNEQFF. CDR3 DNA sequence: TGTGCCAGCAGTTCCACTAGCGGGAGTATGAATGAGCAGTTCTTC.

This chain connects TRBV7-3 to TRBJ2-2; 7 bases line up with TRBD2. Germline V lookup: CDR1 SGHTA, CDR2 FQGTGA. V dropped 4 bases and J dropped 5; count of bases not matched to a gene: 1. This CDR3 has 13 amino acids. The CDR3: CASSSAGTGELFF. Written as DNA, the CDR3 is TGTGCCAGCAGCTCAGCGGGGACCGGGGAGCTGTTTTTT.

The sample holds a few counts of this clone. This rearrangement joins TRBV7-9 to TRBJ2-2; tentative D call: TRBD2 (5 bases). V was pared by 8 bases and J by 4 bases, with 17 bases between. The CDR3 has 15 residues. Germline V gene sequence: CDR1 SEHNR, CDR2 FQNEAQ (reference sequence). The CDR3 reads CASPIARGSTGELFF. The CDR3 coding sequence is TGTGCCAGCCCCATAGCGCGAGGATCCACCGGGGAGCTGTTTTTT. Together with reference TRBV7-9 and TRBJ2-2, the CDR3 gives the full variable domain: DTGVSQNPRHKITKRGQNVTFRCDPISEHNRLYWYRQTLGQGPEFLTYFQNEAQLEKSRLLSDRFSAERPKGSFSTLEIQRTEQGDSAMYLCASPIARGSTGELFFGEGSRLTVL.

The rearrangement joins TRBV28 to TRBJ1-3; 10 bases are a match to TRBD1. The CDR3 runs 15 residues. Germline trimming cut 3 bases from V and 4 bases from J; bases unmatched to any gene: 3. CDR1 and CDR2 (germline): MDHEN, SYDVKM. CDR3 coding DNA: TGTGCCAGCAGTTTGGACAGGGGGGCCGGAAACACCATATATTTT. Its protein is CASSLDRGAGNTIYF.

This chain links TRBV5-1 with TRBJ2-3; TRBD2 aligns across 9 bases. The germline gives CDR1 SGHRS, CDR2 YFSETQ. The CDR3 is made up of 16 amino acids. Trimming took 5 bases from V and 2 from J; bases not matched to a gene: 9. The CDR3 DNA follows: TGCGCCAGCAGTCAAGGAGGCGGGAGGGACACAGATACGCAGTATTTT. Amino acid sequence: CASSQGGGRDTDTQYF. Drawing the rest from reference TRBV5-1 and TRBJ2-3, the complete variable domain is KAGVTQTPRYLIKTRGQQVTLSCSPISGHRSVSWYQQTPGQGLQFLFEYFSETQRNKGNFPGRFSGRQFSNSRSEMNVSTLELGDSALYLCASSQGGGRDTDTQYFGPGTRLTVL.

This chain joins TRBV29-1 and TRBJ2-1, with 10 nucleotides matching TRBD2. The germline gives CDR1 SQVTM, CDR2 ANQGSEA. V shed 0 bases, J shed 0 bases, and the junction held 2 bases outside the gene matches. The CDR3 extends over 16 amino acids. Here the CDR3 DNA reads TGCAGCGTTGAAGAAAGCGGGAGGGTCTCCTACAATGAGCAGTTCTTC. Protein product: CSVEESGRVSYNEQFF.